The 22 T cell receptor beta chains below were found in one sample sequenced in a study of radiotherapy plus CTLA-4 blockade in lung cancer. The data were produced by immunoSEQ multiplex PCR, yet TCRdb's version contains in-frame clones alone and is incomplete. The data contain roughly 62,000 clones, roughly three quarters of them singletons. This specimen consisted of peripheral blood, obtained from a patient treated with radiotherapy plus ipilimumab. The source of these receptors is a human donor with non-small cell lung cancer who had a complete response to radiotherapy plus ipilimumab.

V and J are TRBV28 and TRBJ2-1, with 9 bases identical to TRBD2. CDR3 length equals 17 residues. V gave up 3 bases and J gave up 0 bases; unmatched junction bases: 6. The germline gives CDR1 MDHEN, CDR2 SYDVKM. The CDR3 coding sequence is TGTGCCAGCAGTTTCCACGGACTAGCGCTCTCCTACAATGAGCAGTTCTTC. Its translation: CASSFHGLALSYNEQFF.

J is TRBJ1-2 and V is TRBV6-5, with D tentatively TRBD1 (5 bases). V lost 7 bases and J 2 bases, leaving 11 bases between the germline ends. Germline V gene data show CDR1 as MNHEY and CDR2 as SVGAGI. CDR3 length: 13 amino acids. The CDR3 sequence is CASTPGSNYGYTF. The CDR3 coding sequence is TGTGCCAGCACGCCAGGGTCGAACTATGGCTACACCTTC.

The gene calls are TRBV2 and TRBJ2-2; 10 bases are a match to TRBD2. The CDR3 has 15 residues. The J segment lost 5 bases and the V segment lost 5 bases, leaving 5 bases of the junction unmatched. CDR1 and CDR2 from the germline V gene are SNHLY and FYNNEI. This CDR3 is CASSRAGGITGELFF. CDR3 in DNA: TGTGCCAGCAGTCGAGCGGGGGGGATTACCGGGGAGCTGTTTTTT.

The V call is TRBV7-3, the J call TRBJ2-5, with D possibly matching TRBD1 (6 bases). The germline V and J ends were trimmed by 5 bases and 7 bases, with 20 bases remaining between them. The CDR3 runs 15 residues. Germline V gene data show CDR1 as SGHTA and CDR2 as FQGTGA. CDR3 sequence reads: CASSQGQGSGATQYF. Written as DNA, the CDR3 is TGTGCCAGCAGCCAGGGGCAAGGCTCGGGTGCGACCCAGTACTTC.

The rearrangement uses TRBV7-9 and TRBJ2-2; 8 bases line up with TRBD2. The germline gives CDR1 SEHNR, CDR2 FQNEAQ (reference sequence). V shed 7 bases, J shed 4 bases, and the junction held 8 bases outside the gene matches. This CDR3 has 15 residues. CDR3 amino acids: CASTSGGLGTGELFF. Here the CDR3 DNA reads TGTGCCAGCACTTCGGGGGGGCTCGGCACCGGGGAGCTGTTTTTT.

This clone was observed a single time. The V call is TRBV18, the J call TRBJ1-2; D call uncertain. This CDR3 spans 12 amino acids. The germline V and J ends were trimmed by 3 bases and 7 bases, with 9 bases remaining between them. Germline CDR1 KGHSH, CDR2 LQKENI. The CDR3 DNA is TGTGCCAGCTCACCGTATTATTTTGGCTACACCTTC. It specifies CASSPYYFGYTF. Full variable domain (rest looked up from reference TRBV18 and TRBJ1-2): NAGVMQNPRHLVRRRGQEARLRCSPMKGHSHVYWYRQLPEEGLKFMVYLQKENIIDESGMPKERFSAEFPKEGPSILRIQQVVRGDSAAYFCASSPYYFGYTFGSGTRLTVV.

The chain is built from TRBV27 and TRBJ2-1; 8 positions match TRBD2. Germline CDR1 and CDR2: MNHEY and SMNVEV (reference sequence). Trimming took 4 bases from V and 7 from J; bases not matched to a gene: 9. The CDR3 is 15 residues long. CDR3 sequence reads: CASSSPGLELNEQFF. The DNA of the CDR3 is TGTGCCAGCAGTTCCCCGGGACTAGAGTTAAATGAGCAGTTCTTC.

The V call is TRBV20-1, the J call TRBJ1-1, with no clear D. V lost 6 bases to trimming and J lost 0 bases, with 5 bases between them. CDR1 and CDR2 (germline): DFQATT, SNEGSKA (reference sequence). The CDR3 is 11 amino acids. DNA for the CDR3: TGCAGTGCCGAGCTGAACACTGAAGCTTTCTTT. This encodes CSAELNTEAFF.

In its sample, this clone was seen once. V gene TRBV7-2 combines with J gene TRBJ1-2; TRBD1 matches 7 bases. This CDR3 contains 13 residues. Per the germline V gene, CDR1 is SGHTA and CDR2 is FQGNSA. V gave up 3 bases and J gave up 3 bases; unmatched junction bases: 1. The CDR3: CASSFGTDYGYTF. The CDR3 region has the DNA TGTGCCAGCAGCTTCGGGACAGACTATGGCTACACCTTC.

The chain couples TRBV28 to TRBJ2-1; D perhaps matches TRBD1 (6 bases). The germline V gene encodes CDR1 MDHEN and CDR2 SYDVKM. Trimming removed 4 bases from V and 11 bases from J, with 18 bases in between. This CDR3 region has 14 residues. The CDR3 region is CASSSSAYREKQFF. CDR3 nucleotide sequence: TGTGCCAGCAGTTCGTCCGCTTACAGGGAAAAGCAGTTCTTC.

The chain joins TRBV27 to TRBJ2-5; TRBD1 agrees at 7 bases. CDR1 MNHEY and CDR2 SMNVEV come from the germline V gene (reference sequence). Germline trimming cut 6 bases from V and 0 bases from J; bases unmatched to any gene: 10. This CDR3 spans 16 amino acids. CDR3: CASSLRQGFDQETQYF. Here the CDR3 DNA reads TGTGCCAGCAGCCTCCGACAGGGTTTTGACCAAGAGACCCAGTACTTC.

The chain couples TRBV28 to TRBJ1-5; maybe TRBD1 (5 bases). The CDR3 spans 12 residues. CDR1 MDHEN and CDR2 SYDVKM come from the germline V gene. The V end lost 3 bases, the J end lost 12 bases, and 12 bases lay between the germline ends. The CDR3 coding sequence is TGTGCCAGCAGTTTGATATGGGGCCACCAGCATTTT. Protein sequence: CASSLIWGHQHF.

The J gene is TRBJ2-7, the V gene TRBV9; 7 bases line up with TRBD2. With V trimmed by 4 bases and J by 3 bases, 7 bases remained unmatched. Germline CDR1 is SGDLS and CDR2 is YYNGEE. The CDR3 spans 14 residues. CDR3 in DNA: TGTGCCAGCAGCATCCAGTCGGGGGGCTACGAGCAGTACTTC. Translating gives CASSIQSGGYEQYF.

This chain links TRBV28 with TRBJ1-2, with D hard to call. Deletions cut 8 bases from V and 2 bases from J, with 12 bases between. Germline CDR1 MDHEN, CDR2 SYDVKM. CDR3 length: 13 residues. The CDR3 bases are TGTGCCAGCCGGAATGGAGGGAACTATGGCTACACCTTC. This codes for CASRNGGNYGYTF.

V and J are TRBV6-1 and TRBJ2-2; 8 bases map to TRBD2. With V trimmed by 0 bases and J by 0 bases, 6 bases remained unmatched. This CDR3 is built from 18 residues. Germline assignment: CDR1 MNHNS and CDR2 SASEGT. The CDR3 loop reads CASSEAPQGLANTGELFF. CDR3 DNA sequence: TGTGCCAGCAGTGAAGCCCCTCAGGGACTAGCGAACACCGGGGAGCTGTTTTTT.

The V gene is TRBV10-1, the J gene TRBJ2-7; 8 positions match TRBD1. The germline CDR1 and CDR2 sequences are WNHNN and SYGVQD (reference sequence). V gave up 4 bases and J gave up 5 bases; unmatched junction bases: 7. The length of the CDR3 is 14 residues. The CDR3 nucleotides are TGCGCCAGCAGTGGAGGACAGGGTAGCCACGAGCAGTACTTC. The encoded protein is CASSGGQGSHEQYF.

This chain connects TRBV2 to TRBJ2-7, with 7 bases that match TRBD2. With V trimmed by 5 bases and J by 3 bases, 10 bases remained unmatched. Germline CDR1 SNHLY, CDR2 FYNNEI. The CDR3 runs to 15 residues. CDR3 region: CASSTSGTRFYEQYF. CDR3 nucleotide sequence: TGTGCCAGCAGTACCAGCGGGACCCGCTTCTACGAGCAGTACTTC.

The rearrangement uses TRBV7-8 and TRBJ2-2, with D possibly TRBD2 on 6 matching bases. Germline V gene lookup returns CDR1 SGHVS and CDR2 FQNEAQ. Trimming stripped 5 bases from V and 3 bases from J, with 13 bases between. The CDR3 sequence is 15 residues long. CDR3 nucleotide sequence: TGTGCCAGCAGCCCCCGGAGGGCCGACACCGGGGAGCTGTTTTTT. Translation: CASSPRRADTGELFF.

The gene calls are TRBV6-1 and TRBJ1-4, with D unresolved. With 9 bases removed from V and 6 bases from J, the gap between germline ends came to 14 bases. CDR1 and CDR2 from the germline V gene are MNHNS and SASEGT. The CDR3 runs to 13 residues. This CDR3 reads CASHKSEDEKLFF. In DNA, the CDR3 is TGTGCCAGTCATAAGAGCGAGGATGAAAAACTGTTTTTT.

The chain joins TRBV11-2 to TRBJ1-5, with 7 bases that match TRBD1. The V gene's germline CDR1 is SGHAT and CDR2 FQNNGV. The CDR3 contains 15 residues. V shed 4 bases and J 0 bases; nucleotides not matched to a gene: 3. The CDR3 is CASSYRGYSNQPQHF. The CDR3 DNA reads TGTGCCAGCAGCTACAGGGGATATAGCAATCAGCCCCAGCATTTT.

This rearrangement joins TRBV6-1 to TRBJ2-7; D ambiguous. Trimming took off 2 bases at V and 5 bases at J, with 7 bases between the two ends. The CDR3 runs 12 residues. From germline, CDR1 is MNHNS and CDR2 SASEGT. The CDR3 sequence: CASSESRHEQYF. The CDR3 DNA follows: TGTGCCAGCAGTGAATCGAGGCACGAGCAGTACTTC.

This clone has only one observation. The rearrangement uses TRBV5-1 and TRBJ2-5, with 16 bases identical to TRBD2. The CDR3 extends over 17 amino acids. The ends lost 4 bases at V and 5 bases at J; junction bases unmatched: 8. Germline CDR1 reads SGHRS; CDR2 reads YFSETQ. The CDR3 protein is CASSTGTSGRAFETQYF. Written as DNA, the CDR3 is TGCGCCAGCAGCACCGGGACTAGCGGGAGGGCCTTCGAGACCCAGTACTTC.